A selection of T cell receptor beta chains follows, all from one sample in a study of molecular identifiers for immune sequencing clone quantification. TCRdb fed the PCR reads into MiXCR, producing one record per CDR3 protein. This table has 80,000 to 130,000 distinct CDR3 sequences, roughly 34% appearing once. The sample was naive CD8+ T cells from blood, with Jurkat cell RNA spiked in. These receptors were collected from a human donor in good health. Some libraries in this study had Jurkat cell RNA spiked in. Each CDR3 is given with its conserved first and last residue. Fields, in order: clone size, V gene, J gene, CDR3 protein. Clone size is stated in some rows and not others, as once, few, many or a class when expanded.

many	TRBV13	TRBJ2-3	CASSAGGPSTDTQYF
-	TRBV7-2	TRBJ2-1	CASSPTAGFQDEQFF
medium-sized	TRBV24-1	TRBJ2-5	CATSNAVVVGYQETQYF
-	TRBV10-1	TRBJ2-7	CASSESPYEQYF
many	TRBV28	TRBJ2-7	CASSLASGRARTYEQYF
many	TRBV5-6	TRBJ1-5	CASSLGGAQPQHF
many	TRBV19	TRBJ2-3	CASSNLRADTQYF
many	TRBV19	TRBJ2-7	CASSRDPDYEQYF
-	TRBV7-6	TRBJ2-3	CASSFSSGKHTDTQYF
-	TRBV4-2	TRBJ2-5	CASSQEAGTDQETQYF
-	TRBV28	TRBJ2-7	CASSWLATYEQYF
-	TRBV2	TRBJ2-5	CASRTLRDLWAQYF
-	TRBV14	TRBJ1-1	CASSSTGFAEAFF
few	TRBV2	TRBJ2-5	CASRDYDMETQYF
-	TRBV28	TRBJ2-1	CAGSSNNEQFF
-	TRBV5-5	TRBJ1-2	CASSSQGTGGVGGYTF
few	TRBV13	TRBJ2-7	CASSLGPSRGYEQYF
-	TRBV3-1	TRBJ2-7	CASSPNPPYEQYF
-	TRBV27	TRBJ2-1	CASFTTSGKYYEQFF
many	TRBV10-3	TRBJ2-5	CAIKLGDQETQYF
few	TRBV28	TRBJ2-1	CASTRTSGDNEQFF
many	TRBV6-5	TRBJ2-1	CASSYKLLGNEQFF